Each of the 6 T cell receptor beta chains below was sequenced from the same sample in a study of radiotherapy plus CTLA-4 blockade in lung cancer. Clones were read by immunoSEQ multiplex PCR, and TCRdb kept only the in-frame ones, dropping some. The data show about 86,000 clones, roughly four fifths seen once. The source material was peripheral blood, sampled from a patient treated with radiotherapy plus ipilimumab. These TCRs come from a human donor with non-small cell lung cancer who had stable disease on radiotherapy plus ipilimumab.

The J gene is TRBJ2-5, the V gene TRBV7-2, with D possibly matching TRBD1 (6 bases). Germline values: CDR1 SGHTA, CDR2 FQGNSA. The germline V and J ends were trimmed by 2 bases and 2 bases, with 9 bases remaining between them. The CDR3 contains 14 residues. CDR3 sequence reads: CASSLNRGQETQYF. CDR3 DNA sequence: TGTGCCAGCAGCTTAAATAGGGGGCAAGAGACCCAGTACTTC.

The CDR3: CASSARLEDTYNEQFF. The CDR3, as DNA: TGCGCCAGCAGCGCTCGACTAGAAGACACCTACAATGAGCAGTTCTTC. The rearrangement joins TRBV5-1 to TRBJ2-1; TRBD2 is a possible D gene (6 bases). The CDR3 runs 16 residues. The V gene's germline CDR1 is SGHRS and CDR2 YFSETQ. V was shortened by 4 bases and J by 2 bases, with 16 bases between the two germline ends. The full variable domain, rest sourced from reference TRBV5-1 and TRBJ2-1, is KAGVTQTPRYLIKTRGQQVTLSCSPISGHRSVSWYQQTPGQGLQFLFEYFSETQRNKGNFPGRFSGRQFSNSRSEMNVSTLELGDSALYLCASSARLEDTYNEQFFGPGTRLTVL.

V gene TRBV5-1 combines with J gene TRBJ2-3; a weak D match, TRBD1 (5 bases). Germline CDR1 and CDR2: SGHRS and YFSETQ. Trimming shortened V by 0 bases and J by 1 base, and 9 bases separated the two germline ends. The CDR3 is made up of 15 amino acids. For the CDR3, the DNA is TGCGCCAGCAGCTTGGAGACCAGGGGCACAGATACGCAGTATTTT. This translates into CASSLETRGTDTQYF. Based on the CDR3 plus reference TRBV5-1 and TRBJ2-3, the full variable domain is KAGVTQTPRYLIKTRGQQVTLSCSPISGHRSVSWYQQTPGQGLQFLFEYFSETQRNKGNFPGRFSGRQFSNSRSEMNVSTLELGDSALYLCASSLETRGTDTQYFGPGTRLTVL.

The genes are TRBV6-6 and TRBJ1-1; no clear D gene. Germline CDR1 is MNHNY and CDR2 is SVGAGI (reference sequence). Trimming removed 8 bases from V and 2 bases from J, with 12 bases in between. The CDR3 runs to 13 residues. The CDR3 reads CASSLRVNTEAFF. Written as DNA, the CDR3 is TGTGCCAGCTCCCTCCGGGTCAACACTGAAGCTTTCTTT.

The V call is TRBV7-6, the J call TRBJ2-7, with D perhaps being TRBD1 or TRBD2 (6 bases each). V gave up 5 bases and J gave up 2 bases, with 19 bases separating them. The CDR3 contains 16 residues. CDR1 is SGHVS, CDR2 FNYEAQ, per germline. The CDR3 nucleotides read TGTGCCAGCAGCCTTCGAAGGGGCGGGGACACCTACGAGCAGTACTTC. It specifies CASSLRRGGDTYEQYF.

The chain has TRBV28 and TRBJ2-3; unclear D gene. This CDR3 has 13 residues. Per the germline V gene, CDR1 is MDHEN and CDR2 is SYDVKM. V lost 1 base, J lost 6 bases, and 8 bases lay in between. The CDR3 DNA is TGTGCCAGCAGTTTATTTGTCCGCGATACGCAGTATTTT. It specifies CASSLFVRDTQYF.